In this sample, the clone carrying this T cell receptor beta chain turned up many times. The TCRbeta library incorporated unique molecular identifiers. MiXCR, applied by TCRdb to the PCR reads, yields one record per CDR3 protein. Of around 250,000 distinct CDR3 sequences detected, roughly 7.7% appear once; the ten largest clones hold roughly 5.8%. This record comes from a study of T-cell reconstitution after alpha-beta-depleted transplantation in children. The CDR3 consists of 11 residues. Germline assignment: CDR1 SQVTM and CDR2 ANQGSEA. V was trimmed by 2 bases and J by 6 bases, leaving 7 bases between them.

This chain connects TRBV29-1 to TRBJ1-1; D might be TRBD1 (6 bases). The receptor comes from a male patient younger than 18 who had a stem cell transplant for acute lymphoblastic leukemia, so the T cells may come from the graft donor. The starting material was PBMCs, mostly from graft donor cells, obtained 180 days after TCRalphabeta/CD19-depleted stem cell transplant. The CDR3 nucleotides are TGCAGCGTTGAAAGGGGGGCTGAAGCTTTCTTT. Protein: CSVERGAEAFF.